This T cell receptor (beta chain) was captured in a study of cytomegalovirus exposure and HLA in healthy donors. Study-wide findings and caveats: Across all donors, roughly uniform sequencing depth was an assumption of the presence/absence analyses. Using a false discovery rate of 0.05, a later analysis showed that some 16,000 TCR beta sequences were associated with HLA alleles. Versus the approximately 700-donor mean, an Asian-associated ancestry cluster reportedly showed fewer N-insertions in a later analysis.

Amplification used 60 Vbeta primers and 13 Jbeta primers. Some clones are missing from TCRdb's copy, which holds only in-frame ones; the method was immunoSEQ multiplex PCR. The sample consists of about 140,000 clones, approximately 71% of them appearing once. With V trimmed by 4 bases and J by 6 bases, 9 bases remained unmatched. Germline V gene sequence: CDR1 SGHTS, CDR2 YDEGEE. This CDR3 is 15 amino acids long. This clone has just a few counts. The antigen is undetermined. The V and J genes are TRBV5-8 and TRBJ2-2, with TRBD1 matching 7 bases. The TCR originated in a man aged 40-49 years in good health and CMV-seronegative. The sample taken for sequencing was PBMCs. The CDR3 protein is CASSVFRQGAGELFF. The CDR3 DNA follows: TGTGCCAGCAGCGTCTTCCGACAGGGTGCCGGGGAGCTGTTTTTT.